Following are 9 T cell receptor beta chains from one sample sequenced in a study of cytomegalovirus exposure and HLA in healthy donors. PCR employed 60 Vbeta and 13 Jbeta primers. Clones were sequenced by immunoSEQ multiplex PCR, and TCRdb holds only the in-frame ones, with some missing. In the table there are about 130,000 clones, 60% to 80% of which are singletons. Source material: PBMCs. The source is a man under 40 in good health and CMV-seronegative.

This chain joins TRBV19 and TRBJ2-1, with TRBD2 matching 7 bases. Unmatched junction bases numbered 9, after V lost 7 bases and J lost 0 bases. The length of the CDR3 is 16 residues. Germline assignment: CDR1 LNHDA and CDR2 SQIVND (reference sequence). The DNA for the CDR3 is TGTGCCAGTACCATTAGCGGGTCTCCCTCCTACAATGAGCAGTTCTTC. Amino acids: CASTISGSPSYNEQFF.

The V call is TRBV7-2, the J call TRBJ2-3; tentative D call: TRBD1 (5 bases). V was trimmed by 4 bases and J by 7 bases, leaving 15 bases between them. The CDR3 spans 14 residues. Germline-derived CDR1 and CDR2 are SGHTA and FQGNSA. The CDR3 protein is CASSSPQTVYTQYF. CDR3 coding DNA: TGTGCCAGCAGCTCACCACAGACAGTTTATACGCAGTATTTT.

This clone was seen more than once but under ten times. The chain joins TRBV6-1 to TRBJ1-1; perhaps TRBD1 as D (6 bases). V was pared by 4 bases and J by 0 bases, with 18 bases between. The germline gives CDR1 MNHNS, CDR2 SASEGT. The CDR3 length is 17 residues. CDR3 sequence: CASSATGVSPMNTEAFF. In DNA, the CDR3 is TGTGCCAGCAGTGCGACAGGAGTGTCCCCAATGAACACTGAAGCTTTCTTT.

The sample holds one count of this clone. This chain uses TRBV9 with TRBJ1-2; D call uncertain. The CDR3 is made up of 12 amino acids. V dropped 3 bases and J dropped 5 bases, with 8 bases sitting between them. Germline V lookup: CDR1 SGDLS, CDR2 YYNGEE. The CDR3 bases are TGTGCCAGCAGCGAGACTGCTTATGGCTACACCTTC. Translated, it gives CASSETAYGYTF.

The CDR3 spells CASSRGQMNTEAFF. The CDR3 coding sequence is TGTGCCAGCAGTCGGGGACAGATGAACACTGAAGCTTTCTTT. This chain joins TRBV6-6 and TRBJ1-1, with 7 bases fitting TRBD1. Germline V CDR1 and CDR2: MNHNY, SVGAGI (reference sequence). The CDR3 runs 14 residues. The J segment lost 0 bases and the V segment lost 5 bases, leaving 3 bases of the junction unmatched.

The DNA of the CDR3 is TGCGCCAGCAGCCAAGATTGGGGGGGTGCTAATGAAAAACTGTTTTTT. Its translation is CASSQDWGGANEKLFF. This chain links TRBV4-3 with TRBJ1-4, with D tentatively TRBD1 (5 bases). CDR1 LGHNA and CDR2 YSLEER come from the germline V gene. Deletions cut 0 bases from V and 3 bases from J, with 11 bases between. The CDR3 extends over 16 amino acids.

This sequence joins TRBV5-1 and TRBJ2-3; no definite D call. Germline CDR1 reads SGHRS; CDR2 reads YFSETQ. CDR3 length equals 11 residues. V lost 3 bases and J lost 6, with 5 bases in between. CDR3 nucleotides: TGCGCCAGCAGCTACGGTGATACGCAGTATTTT. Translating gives CASSYGDTQYF.

The DNA of the CDR3 is TGCGCCAGCAGCAAAAGCGTCACAGGGACCCAGGGAAACACCATATATTTT. This gives the protein CASSKSVTGTQGNTIYF. The chain carries TRBV10-2 and TRBJ1-3; perhaps TRBD1 as D (6 bases). Germline V gives CDR1 WSHSY, CDR2 SAAADI. Between the trimmed V and J ends, which lost 6 bases and 4 bases, there was a span of 22 bases. The CDR3 is 17 residues long.

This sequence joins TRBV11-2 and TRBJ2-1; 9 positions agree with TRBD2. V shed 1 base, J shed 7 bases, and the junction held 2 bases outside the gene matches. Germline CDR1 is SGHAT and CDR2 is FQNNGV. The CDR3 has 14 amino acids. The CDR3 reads CASSLGLAGNEQFF. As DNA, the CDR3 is TGTGCCAGCAGCTTAGGCCTAGCGGGGAATGAGCAGTTCTTC.